Listed below are T cell receptor beta chains from one sample, sequenced in a study of T cell clusters in autoimmune cytopenias. With the multiplex PCR reads reprocessed, TCRdb shows one record per CDR3 protein and no DNA. The repertoire table contains about 7,400 distinct CDR3 sequences. The sample was peripheral blood. The receptors come from a human donor with an autoimmune cytopenia or autoimmune hepatitis (not recorded which). Both conserved end residues are part of each CDR3. The order of the fields is J gene, V gene, clone size, CDR3 protein. Size values are once, few and many counts, or a class for expanded clones, and some rows have none.

>TRBJ2-7|TRBV7-2|medium-sized
CASSFTGGPSYEQYF
>TRBJ2-7|TRBV29-1|medium-sized
CSVGLIGNFYEQYF
>TRBJ1-1|TRBV18|NA
CASSPQGTNTEAFF
>TRBJ1-6|TRBV21-1|NA
CASSITAKYNSPLHF
>TRBJ2-2|TRBV30|medium-sized
CAWSGTGTNTGELFF
>TRBJ1-6|TRBV18|NA
CASSPLGPNSYNSPLHF
>TRBJ2-1|TRBV5-1|NA
CASSPRGRDMANEQFF
>TRBJ2-2|TRBV5-4|NA
CASSLARTQSNTGELFF
>TRBJ1-1|TRBV7-3|medium-sized
CASSSQQNTEAFF
>TRBJ1-5|TRBV19|NA
CASSSWGTGINQPQHF
>TRBJ1-1|TRBV19|NA
CASSNPPGGRRTEAFF
>TRBJ1-1|TRBV27|NA
CASSSAVDTEAFF
>TRBJ2-1|TRBV6-6|medium-sized
CASSTTSLSYNEQFF
>TRBJ1-5|TRBV12-3/TRBV12-4|NA
CASSLGLGSNQPQHF
>TRBJ2-1|TRBV20-1|medium-sized
CSANLRSARNEQFF
>TRBJ2-1|TRBV7-6|medium-sized
CASSLSGAGGVTLNEQFF
>TRBJ2-6|TRBV20-1|NA
CSARSRTGSAGANVLTF
>TRBJ2-7|TRBV7-9|NA
CASSLGLARETQYF
>TRBJ2-7|TRBV6-5|medium-sized
CASRGRGAFYEQYF
>TRBJ2-3|TRBV7-6|NA
CASSLTGLQDTQYF
>TRBJ1-1|TRBV6-6|NA
CASSRLPQGVTEAFF
>TRBJ1-5|TRBV7-2|medium-sized
CASSLVSVTGQPQHF
>TRBJ2-2|TRBV5-5|NA
CASSSSNLRDTGELFF
>TRBJ2-7|TRBV6-5|medium-sized
CASSRDTREQYF
>TRBJ1-4|TRBV5-6|NA
CASSLSRGGTNEKLFF
>TRBJ1-6|TRBV20-1|NA
CSATRANSNNSPLHF
>TRBJ1-5|TRBV6-1|NA
CASSSLTGGGQPQHF
>TRBJ1-4|TRBV29-1|medium-sized
CSVEAETGGWNEKLFF
>TRBJ2-1|TRBV7-9|NA
CASSLRAGGYNEQFF
>TRBJ2-7|TRBV6-1|NA
CASTRLGGVAIAYEQYF
>TRBJ2-7|TRBV20-1|medium-sized
CSAKPGTGDREQYF
>TRBJ2-2|TRBV27|NA
CASSRGATGELFF
>TRBJ2-7|TRBV6-1|medium-sized
CASIKTQGTYEQYF
>TRBJ2-6|TRBV10-2|NA
CASSVGVTGANVLTF
>TRBJ1-1|TRBV7-9|NA
CASSLDSGEGMNTEAFF
>TRBJ1-1|TRBV18|NA
CASSQGATNTEAFF
>TRBJ2-7|TRBV11-2|NA
CASSSITGPYEQYF
>TRBJ1-5|TRBV7-2|medium-sized
CASSLASSRVVAPQHF
>TRBJ1-1|TRBV19|medium-sized
CASSNQQKLNTEAFF
>TRBJ2-2|TRBV27|medium-sized
CASSLAGQGFDLFF
>TRBJ1-1|TRBV19|NA
CASSYRQGRTEAFF
>TRBJ2-1|TRBV7-3|medium-sized
CASSSGQGYNEQFF
>TRBJ2-7|TRBV6-1|NA
CASSDQGQLPYEQYF
>TRBJ2-7|TRBV29-1|NA
CSAKGGTSGSVYEQYF
>TRBJ2-5|TRBV7-6|medium-sized
CASSLGLQALLQETQYF
>TRBJ2-7|TRBV7-9|medium-sized
CASSTAGLLSYEQYF
>TRBJ2-5|TRBV20-1|NA
CSAGSGSGGAEETQYF
>TRBJ1-2|TRBV11-2|NA
CASRPDRTINYGYTF
>TRBJ2-7|TRBV5-1|NA
CASSLVTGPGYEQYF
>TRBJ1-1|TRBV6-5|medium-sized
CASSYRTGGEAFF
>TRBJ1-6|TRBV5-1|NA
CASSRTGDLNSPLHF
>TRBJ2-1|TRBV20-1|NA
CSASWAGLNNEQFF
>TRBJ1-3|TRBV12-3/TRBV12-4|NA
CASSLALDILYTIYF
>TRBJ2-3|TRBV5-1|NA
CASSLGTGGRDTQYF
>TRBJ2-7|TRBV10-3|NA
CAISDGTESYEQYF